This T cell receptor (beta chain) was documented in a study of cytomegalovirus exposure and HLA in healthy donors. Findings of the study overall: CMV serostatus alone was available as immune exposure information. An observed cluster of highly shared sequence variants was recorded as a likely sequencing artifact. Being productive about 87% or about 30% of the time was typical of most TCR beta V segments in an earlier analysis.

The PCR was carried out with 60 Vbeta primers and 13 Jbeta primers. Data came from immunoSEQ multiplex PCR; TCRdb stores just in-frame clones and leaves some out. The data hold 90,000 to 110,000 clones, with about 81% observed a single time. Points on this clone: The antigen is undetermined.

This sequence originates from a man in his thirties or forties in good health and CMV-seronegative. Sequenced sample: PBMCs.

The DNA for the CDR3 is TGTGCCAGCAGTCCCGCCGAGGCGGCCAAAAACATTCAGTACTTC. Residues: CASSPAEAAKNIQYF. This rearrangement joins TRBV28 to TRBJ2-4; no firm D call. This CDR3 has 15 residues. Germline V gives CDR1 MDHEN, CDR2 SYDVKM. Trimming pared 5 bases from V and 1 base from J, leaving 12 bases between.